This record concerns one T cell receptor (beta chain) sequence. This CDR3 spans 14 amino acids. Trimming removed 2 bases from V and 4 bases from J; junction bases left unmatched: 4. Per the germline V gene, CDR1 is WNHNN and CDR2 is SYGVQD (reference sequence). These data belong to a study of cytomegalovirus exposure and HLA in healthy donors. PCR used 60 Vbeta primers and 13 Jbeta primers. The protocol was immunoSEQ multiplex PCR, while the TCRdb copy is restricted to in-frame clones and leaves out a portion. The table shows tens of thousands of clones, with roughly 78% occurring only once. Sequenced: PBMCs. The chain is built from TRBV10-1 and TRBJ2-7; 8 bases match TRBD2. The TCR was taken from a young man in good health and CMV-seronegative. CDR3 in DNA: TGCGCCAGCAGTGAGCAGGCTAGCGGGTACGAGCAGTACTTC. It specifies CASSEQASGYEQYF.